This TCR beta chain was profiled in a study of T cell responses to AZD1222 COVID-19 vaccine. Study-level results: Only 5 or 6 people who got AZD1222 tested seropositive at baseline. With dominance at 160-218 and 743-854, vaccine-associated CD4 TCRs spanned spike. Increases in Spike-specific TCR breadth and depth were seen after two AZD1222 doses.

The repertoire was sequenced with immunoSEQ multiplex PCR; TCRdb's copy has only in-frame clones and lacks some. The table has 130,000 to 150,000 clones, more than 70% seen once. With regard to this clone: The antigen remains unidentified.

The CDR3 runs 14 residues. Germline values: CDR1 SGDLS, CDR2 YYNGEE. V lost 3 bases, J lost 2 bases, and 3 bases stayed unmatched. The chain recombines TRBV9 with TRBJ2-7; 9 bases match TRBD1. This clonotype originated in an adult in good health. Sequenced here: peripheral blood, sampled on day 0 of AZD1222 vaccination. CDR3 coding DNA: TGTGCCAGCAGCGGGGGACAGGGCCCCTACGAGCAGTACTTC. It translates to CASSGGQGPYEQYF.